The 10 T cell receptor beta chains given below trace back to one sample, sequenced in a study of healthy donors' naive CD4 and CD8 T cells. Each TCR library used approximately 500 ng of total RNA and a linear amplification protocol. TCRdb passed the reads through MiXCR, listing each CDR3 protein once. Found here are about 180,000 distinct CDR3 sequences, around 74% of them singletons; the top ten hold about 2.1%. Sequenced sample: naive CD4+ and CD8+ T cells sorted from blood, pooled from several donors. Receptors were obtained from a pool of human donors in good health; the sample pools cells from several healthy donors.

CDR3 sequence (DNA): TGTGCCAGTAGTCTGTTCGTAGCGGGAGCTGGCGAATCCTACAATGAGCAGTTCTTC. Amino acids: CASSLFVAGAGESYNEQFF. The chain joins TRBV19 to TRBJ2-1; 9 bases line up with TRBD2. Germline CDR1 LNHDA, CDR2 SQIVND (reference sequence). The trim removed 5 bases at V and 1 base at J, leaving 15 bases unmatched. This CDR3 region has 19 residues.

The chain links TRBV6-5 to TRBJ2-1; 8 bases match TRBD2. Germline V gene sequence: CDR1 MNHEY, CDR2 SVGAGI. The CDR3 consists of 17 residues. V was pared by 6 bases and J by 0 bases, with 10 bases of the junction left unmatched. CDR3 in DNA: TGTGCCAGCAGCCAATTACTAGCGGAGAGCTCCTACAATGAGCAGTTCTTC. As protein: CASSQLLAESSYNEQFF.

Turning to this clonotype: An end of the junction differs from the germline gene, which may be a read error. This chain connects TRBV29-1 to TRBJ2-1, with TRBD2 matching 7 bases. CDR3 length: 13 amino acids. From germline, CDR1 is SQVTM and CDR2 ANQGSEA. The CDR3 coding sequence is TGCAGCGTTTCTAGCGGACCCTACAATGAGCAGCTCTTC. This gives the protein CSVSSGPYNEQLF.

The rearrangement uses TRBV6-5 and TRBJ2-5; D call uncertain. With 4 bases removed from V and 5 bases from J, the gap between germline ends came to 11 bases. Per the germline V gene, CDR1 is MNHEY and CDR2 is SVGAGI. The CDR3 consists of 13 residues. Here the CDR3 reads CASSSQTGETQYF. CDR3 bases: TGTGCCAGCAGTTCTCAGACCGGGGAGACCCAGTACTTC.

V usage is TRBV29-1 and J usage is TRBJ2-3; no firm D call. The CDR3 spans 14 residues. V gave up 0 bases and J gave up 0 bases, with 7 bases separating them. Germline CDR1 SQVTM, CDR2 ANQGSEA. This CDR3 reads CSVEDLDSTDTQYF. The DNA for the CDR3 is TGCAGCGTTGAAGATCTGGACAGCACAGATACGCAGTATTTT.

This clonotype has a handful of counts. The rearrangement uses TRBV29-1 and TRBJ2-7; D not certain. Germline V CDR1 and CDR2: SQVTM, ANQGSEA. This CDR3 spans 13 amino acids. V lost 0 bases and J lost 2, with 8 bases in between. In DNA, the CDR3 is TGCAGCGTTGAAGACGGCGGCCCCTACGAGCAGTACTTC. Translating gives CSVEDGGPYEQYF.

The chain couples TRBV5-1 to TRBJ2-5; tentative D call: TRBD1 (5 bases). CDR3 length: 14 amino acids. The V gene lost 0 bases and the J gene lost 5 bases, with 11 bases spanning the gap. Per the germline V gene, CDR1 is SGHRS and CDR2 is YFSETQ. The chain's CDR3 is CASSLEGRRETQYF. In DNA form, the CDR3 reads TGCGCCAGCAGCTTGGAGGGGCGTCGGGAGACCCAGTACTTC.

The rearrangement uses TRBV29-1 and TRBJ1-5, with D maybe TRBD1 (5 bases). This CDR3 spans 15 amino acids. V lost 5 bases and J 1 base, leaving 15 bases between the germline ends. Germline V gives CDR1 SQVTM, CDR2 ANQGSEA. This CDR3 reads CSVKLLWGSNQPQHF. The CDR3 region has the DNA TGCAGCGTTAAACTCCTCTGGGGGAGCAATCAGCCCCAGCATTTT.

This chain links TRBV7-8 with TRBJ2-7; either TRBD1 or TRBD2 may supply D (8 bases each). The V gene lost 2 bases and the J gene lost 7 bases, with 24 bases spanning the gap. Germline CDR1 SGHVS, CDR2 FQNEAQ. The CDR3 runs 17 residues. The CDR3: CASSLKPGGREGREQYF. The CDR3 bases are TGTGCCAGCAGCTTAAAGCCAGGGGGCCGGGAGGGAAGGGAGCAGTACTTC.

V usage is TRBV5-4 and J usage is TRBJ2-5; no firm D call. V lost 2 bases and J 1 base, leaving 6 bases between the germline ends. Germline CDR1 reads SGHNT; CDR2 reads YYREEE (reference sequence). This CDR3 is built from 13 residues. The CDR3 loop is CASSLLPQETQYF. The CDR3, as DNA: TGTGCCAGCAGCTTACTTCCCCAAGAGACCCAGTACTTC.